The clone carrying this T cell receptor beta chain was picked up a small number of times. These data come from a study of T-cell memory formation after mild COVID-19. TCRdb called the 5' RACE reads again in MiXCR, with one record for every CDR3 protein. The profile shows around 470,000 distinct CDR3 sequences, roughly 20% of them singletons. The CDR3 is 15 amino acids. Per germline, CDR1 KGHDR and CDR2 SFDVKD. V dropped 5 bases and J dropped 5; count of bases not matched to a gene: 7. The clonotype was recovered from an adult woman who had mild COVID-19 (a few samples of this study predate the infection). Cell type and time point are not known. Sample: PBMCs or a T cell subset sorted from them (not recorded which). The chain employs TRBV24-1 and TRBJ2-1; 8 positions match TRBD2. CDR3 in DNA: TGTGCCACCAGTGGGGAGCGGGAGTGGCACAATGAGCAGTTCTTC. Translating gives CATSGEREWHNEQFF.